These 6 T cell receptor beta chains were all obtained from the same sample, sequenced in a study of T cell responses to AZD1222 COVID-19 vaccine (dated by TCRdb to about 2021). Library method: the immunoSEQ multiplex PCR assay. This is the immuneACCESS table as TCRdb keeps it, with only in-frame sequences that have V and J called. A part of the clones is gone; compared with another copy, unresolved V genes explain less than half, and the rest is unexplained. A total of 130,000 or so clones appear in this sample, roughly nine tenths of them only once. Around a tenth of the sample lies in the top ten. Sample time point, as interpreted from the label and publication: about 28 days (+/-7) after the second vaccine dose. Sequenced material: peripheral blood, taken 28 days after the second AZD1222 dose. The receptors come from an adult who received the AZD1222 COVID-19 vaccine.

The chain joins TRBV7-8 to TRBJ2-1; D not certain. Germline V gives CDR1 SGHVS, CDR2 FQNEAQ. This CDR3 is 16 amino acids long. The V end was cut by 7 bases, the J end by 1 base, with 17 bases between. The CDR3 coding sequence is TGTGCCAGCACCAAGCCGGCCCTGGGATCCTACAATGAGCAGTTCTTC. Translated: CASTKPALGSYNEQFF.

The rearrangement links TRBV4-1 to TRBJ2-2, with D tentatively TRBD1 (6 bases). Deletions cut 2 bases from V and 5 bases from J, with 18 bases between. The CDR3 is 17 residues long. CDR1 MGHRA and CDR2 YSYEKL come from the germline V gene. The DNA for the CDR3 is TGCGCCAGCAGCCAAATTCGTCTGCAGGGGCGGACCGGGGAGCTGTTTTTT. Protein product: CASSQIRLQGRTGELFF.

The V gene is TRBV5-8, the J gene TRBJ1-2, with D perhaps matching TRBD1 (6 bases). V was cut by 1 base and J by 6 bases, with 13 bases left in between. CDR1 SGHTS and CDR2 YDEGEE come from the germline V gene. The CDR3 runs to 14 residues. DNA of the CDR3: TGTGCCAGCAGCTTGAAGGGCAGGGGCGATGGCTACACCTTC. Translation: CASSLKGRGDGYTF.

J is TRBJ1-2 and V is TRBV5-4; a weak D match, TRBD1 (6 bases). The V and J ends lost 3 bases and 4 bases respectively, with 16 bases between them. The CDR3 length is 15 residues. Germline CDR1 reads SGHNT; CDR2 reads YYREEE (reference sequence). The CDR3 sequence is CASSSTGGFGYGYTF. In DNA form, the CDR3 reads TGTGCCAGCAGCTCAACGGGGGGCTTTGGCTATGGCTACACCTTC.

The CDR3 sequence: CASSYQREGGNVQPQHF. CDR3 DNA sequence: TGTGCCAGCTCATACCAACGCGAGGGGGGGAACGTGCAGCCCCAGCATTTT. The chain recombines TRBV18 with TRBJ1-5; a weak D match, TRBD1 (6 bases). The CDR3 loop spans 17 amino acids. Per the germline V gene, CDR1 is KGHSH and CDR2 is LQKENI. Trimming shortened V by 5 bases and J by 7 bases, and 24 bases separated the two germline ends.

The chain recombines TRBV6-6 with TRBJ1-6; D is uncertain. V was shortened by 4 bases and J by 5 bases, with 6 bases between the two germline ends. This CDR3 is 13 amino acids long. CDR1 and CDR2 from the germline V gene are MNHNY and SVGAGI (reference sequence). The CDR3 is CASSWIDNSPLHF. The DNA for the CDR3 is TGTGCCAGCAGTTGGATCGATAATTCACCCCTCCACTTT.